This entry lists 12 T cell receptor beta chains sequenced from one sample in a study of response to subunit inactivated influenza vaccine. MiXCR, applied by TCRdb to the RT-PCR reads, yields one record per CDR3 protein. The sample holds about 500,000 distinct CDR3 sequences, 16% seen once. Sequences were derived from CD4+ T cells sorted from PBMCs, sampled approximately 25 months after vaccination. These TCRs come from a man in his fifties or sixties who received an inactivated influenza vaccine.

In regard to this clonotype: At one of its ends the junction is not consistent with the germline gene, which may arise from a read error. This chain connects TRBV30 to TRBJ1-4; D uncertain. Per germline, CDR1 GTSNPN and CDR2 SVGIG (reference sequence). The CDR3 runs to 13 residues. Here the CDR3 DNA reads TGTGCCGGGAGTTTGGCAGATAATGAAAAACTGTTTTTT. This encodes CAGSLADNEKLFF. The variable domain in full, with the rest retrieved from reference TRBV30 and TRBJ1-4, is SQTIHQWPATLVQPVGSPLSLECTVEGTSNPNLYWYRQAAGRGLQLLFYSVGIGQISSEVPQNLSASRPQDRQFILSSKKLLLSDSGFYLCAGSLADNEKLFFGSGTQLSVL.

This clonotype was seen more than once but under ten times. This chain joins TRBV9 and TRBJ2-2; D possibly uses TRBD1 or TRBD2 (5 bases each). The CDR3 is made up of 16 amino acids. Trimming stripped 4 bases from V and 6 bases from J, with 19 bases between. CDR1 SGDLS and CDR2 YYNGEE come from the germline V gene. The CDR3 region has the DNA TGTGCCAGCAGCCCAAGTAGAGGGGCAGGCTCCGGGGAGCTGTTTTTT. Translated: CASSPSRGAGSGELFF.

The rearrangement links TRBV7-8 to TRBJ2-1, with D possibly TRBD2 on 6 matching bases. The CDR3 loop spans 13 amino acids. Germline V gives CDR1 SGHVS, CDR2 FQNEAQ. V lost 7 bases to trimming and J lost 10 bases, with 17 bases between them. The DNA for the CDR3 is TGTGCCAGCACCCGGGGGTCACGGGGCGAGCAGTTCTTC. Protein: CASTRGSRGEQFF.

The V and J genes are TRBV7-8 and TRBJ1-4; D might be TRBD1 (6 bases). Trimming took off 5 bases at V and 8 bases at J, with 15 bases between the two ends. This CDR3 spans 14 amino acids. Germline V gene data show CDR1 as SGHVS and CDR2 as FQNEAQ. The DNA of the CDR3 is TGTGCCAGCAGCCACCTGGGGGCTGGGGAAAAACTGTTTTTT. This encodes CASSHLGAGEKLFF.

The chain recombines TRBV5-5 with TRBJ2-3, with unresolved D. Germline CDR1 and CDR2: SGHKS and YYEKEE (reference sequence). With 4 bases removed from V and 2 bases from J, the gap between germline ends came to 20 bases. CDR3 size: 17 residues. The CDR3 DNA reads TGTGCCAGCAGCCCGTGGGCAGGCCCGTCCCCCACAGATACGCAGTATTTT. As protein: CASSPWAGPSPTDTQYF.

The chain carries TRBV12-3 or TRBV12-4 and TRBJ2-1, with 8 bases that match TRBD2. CDR3 length equals 15 residues. V lost 5 bases, J lost 5 bases, and 8 bases stayed unmatched. CDR3 region: CASSLSGSLHNEQFF. As DNA, the CDR3 is TGTGCCAGCAGTCTAAGCGGGAGTCTCCACAATGAGCAGTTCTTC.

This clonotype was observed at least ten times. V is TRBV6-1 and J is TRBJ2-3; 8 positions match TRBD1. J gave up 6 bases and V 7 bases, and 12 bases lay outside the gene matches. CDR3 length: 15 residues. Germline CDR1 is MNHNS and CDR2 is SASEGT. The CDR3 DNA reads TGTGCCAGCATCAAAGGACAGGGCCAATCGGATACGCAGTATTTT. Encoded protein: CASIKGQGQSDTQYF.

This clonotype came up many times. The rearrangement joins TRBV4-1 to TRBJ1-4; D unclear. The CDR3 loop spans 13 amino acids. In germline, CDR1 is MGHRA, CDR2 YSYEKL. V was trimmed by 3 bases and J by 7 bases, leaving 9 bases between them. For the CDR3, the DNA is TGCGCCAGCAGCCAGGGGATGGTTGAAAAACTGTTTTTT. This encodes CASSQGMVEKLFF.

The table lists this clonotype with a few counts. The V and J genes are TRBV12-3 or TRBV12-4 and TRBJ2-3; TRBD2 agrees at 8 bases. V lost 3 bases, J lost 2 bases, and 10 bases stayed unmatched. The CDR3 extends over 17 amino acids. The CDR3 loop reads CASSLMGGSGVTDTQYF. The CDR3 DNA sequence: TGTGCCAGCAGTTTGATGGGAGGTAGCGGGGTCACAGATACGCAGTATTTT.

This chain joins TRBV5-3 and TRBJ2-1; D call uncertain. TRBV5-3 falls under the ORF class, with uncertain function. CDR3 length equals 16 residues. V shed 4 bases and J shed 4 bases, with 18 bases lying between them. CDR3 DNA: TGTGCCAGAAGCCCCTGGACGTGTCCAAATTACAATGAGCAGTTCTTC. Its protein is CARSPWTCPNYNEQFF.

As concerns this clonotype: An end of the junction does not agree with germline; a read error may underlie this. The chain employs TRBV6-5 and TRBJ1-5; D gene unclear. The V gene's germline CDR1 is MNHEY and CDR2 SVGAGI. The CDR3 runs to 18 residues. CDR3 bases: TGTGCCAGCAGCTACTCCGTTATTACTGCTTATAGCAATCAGCCCCAGCATTTT. The encoded protein is CASSYSVITAYSNQPQHF.

There are a few counts of this clonotype. CDR3 region: CSARVGVINEQFF. The CDR3 DNA is TGCAGTGCTAGAGTGGGGGTAATAAATGAGCAGTTCTTC. This chain uses TRBV20-1 with TRBJ2-1, with D possibly being TRBD1 or TRBD2 (5 bases each). The CDR3 loop spans 13 amino acids. Between the trimmed V and J ends, which lost 1 base and 7 bases, there was a span of 11 bases. Germline CDR1 and CDR2: DFQATT and SNEGSKA (reference sequence).